This T cell receptor beta chain was documented in a study of Ad26.COV2.S vaccination and SARS-CoV-2 variants. About the study: Ad26.COV2.S shots went into the muscle once or twice, 56 days apart.

Treatment denoted: 19 received Ad26.COV2.S at low or high dose, single or two shots; about 5 received placebo; per-sample allocation not given. Sampling was done on day 63 after the first vaccine or placebo injection. Whole-study results and caveats: There was a possibility that the TCR breadth and depth analyses underestimated total T cell responses. It was found that vaccine and placebo recipients had similar non-spike TCR breadth.

Germline CDR1 reads LGHNA; CDR2 reads YSLEER. V shed 1 base, J shed 2 bases, and the junction held 5 bases outside the gene matches. The CDR3 has 17 amino acids. Clones were sequenced by immunoSEQ multiplex PCR, and TCRdb holds only the in-frame ones, with some missing. The sample holds some 500,000 clones, 85% to 90% seen once. With regard to this clone: The target antigen is unknown.

Sequences were derived from peripheral blood, sampled in a trial of Ad26.COV2.S vaccine versus placebo. The clonotype was recovered from a person aged 18-60 years who received the Ad26.COV2.S COVID-19 vaccine or a placebo. The V and J genes are TRBV4-3 and TRBJ2-7; 13 nucleotides agree with TRBD2. The CDR3 sequence: CASSQAPTSGGAYEQYF. The CDR3, as DNA: TGCGCCAGCAGCCAAGCCCCCACTAGCGGGGGGGCCTACGAGCAGTACTTC.